The 31 T cell receptor beta chains in this list originate from one sample, sequenced in a study of blood T cell repertoires in COVID-19. Data came from immunoSEQ multiplex PCR; TCRdb stores just in-frame clones and leaves some out. The top ten clones hold 2% to 2.5% of a sample with approximately 390,000 clones, 70% to 90% of them seen once. The sequencing sample was made of PBMCs or T cells enriched from blood (not recorded which). The receptors stem from a woman aged 40 to 50 with acute COVID-19.

The chain employs TRBV2 and TRBJ1-1, with unresolved D. The CDR3 is 14 amino acids. Germline V gives CDR1 SNHLY, CDR2 FYNNEI. V was trimmed by 4 bases and J by 0 bases, leaving 9 bases between them. CDR3 region: CASSAQWMNTEAFF. As DNA, the CDR3 is TGTGCCAGCAGTGCACAGTGGATGAACACTGAAGCTTTCTTT.

This clone has a single count. CDR3 amino acids: CASSYEEYNEQFF. Here the CDR3 DNA reads TGTGCCAGCAGTTACGAGGAGTACAATGAGCAGTTCTTC. The chain employs TRBV6-2 or TRBV6-3 and TRBJ2-1; D not certain. Trimming cost V 2 bases and J 4 bases, with 6 bases left between them. This CDR3 region has 13 residues. From germline, CDR1 is MNHEY and CDR2 SVGEGT.

V and J are TRBV12-3 or TRBV12-4 and TRBJ1-1, with 7 bases that match TRBD1. This CDR3 contains 13 residues. With V trimmed by 6 bases and J by 8 bases, 9 bases remained unmatched. CDR3 DNA: TGTGCCAGCAGCCAGCGACAGGGATCAGAAGCTTTCTTT. This encodes CASSQRQGSEAFF.

The chain uses TRBV5-1 and TRBJ1-1, with D maybe TRBD1 (6 bases). V lost 2 bases to trimming and J lost 4 bases, with 15 bases between them. The CDR3 has 15 residues. Per germline, CDR1 SGHRS and CDR2 YFSETQ. This CDR3 reads CASSFGDDRSTEAFF. CDR3 coding DNA: TGCGCCAGCAGCTTCGGAGACGACAGGAGCACTGAAGCTTTCTTT.

V usage is TRBV27 and J usage is TRBJ2-5; the D gene is possibly TRBD1 (6 bases). V dropped 7 bases and J dropped 7 bases, with 16 bases sitting between them. Germline CDR1 MNHEY, CDR2 SMNVEV (reference sequence). This CDR3 has 13 amino acids. The DNA of the CDR3 is TGTGCCAGCAAACCGGGGACACTTGGGACCCAGTACTTC. Amino acid sequence: CASKPGTLGTQYF.

V gene TRBV2 combines with J gene TRBJ1-1; 9 bases align to TRBD1. This CDR3 region has 13 residues. V gave up 5 bases and J gave up 5 bases; unmatched junction bases: 3. CDR1 SNHLY and CDR2 FYNNEI come from the germline V gene. Written as DNA, the CDR3 is TGTGCCAGCAGTCCCGGGACAGGGACTGAAGCTTTCTTT. Protein sequence: CASSPGTGTEAFF.

The DNA of the CDR3 is TGTGCCAGCAGCCAACGAGGGAAGAACACTGAAGCTTTCTTT. Residues: CASSQRGKNTEAFF. The V call is TRBV5-7, the J call TRBJ1-1; D unresolved. TRBV5-7 is designated an ORF whose function remains uncertain. Trimming cost V 4 bases and J 1 base, with 11 bases left between them. This CDR3 is 14 amino acids long.

The chain links TRBV5-1 to TRBJ2-3; 7 bases map to TRBD2. The trim removed 0 bases at V and 2 bases at J, leaving 6 bases unmatched. The CDR3 has 16 residues. The germline V gene encodes CDR1 SGHRS and CDR2 YFSETQ. The CDR3 protein is CASSLVGGDHTDTQYF. As DNA, the CDR3 is TGCGCCAGCAGCTTGGTTGGGGGGGACCACACAGATACGCAGTATTTT.

This chain links TRBV19 with TRBJ2-2; TRBD1 matches at 8 bases. The V gene end was trimmed by 7 bases and the J gene end by 1 base; junction bases not matched to a gene: 14. The CDR3 covers 18 residues. CDR1 is LNHDA and CDR2 is SQIVND in the germline V gene (reference sequence). CDR3 sequence (DNA): TGTGCCAGTACCTCGCTGGACAGGGCGACCTTGAACACCGGGGAGCTGTTTTTT. Protein product: CASTSLDRATLNTGELFF. Based on the CDR3 plus reference TRBV19 and TRBJ2-2, the full variable domain is DGGITQSPKYLFRKEGQNVTLSCEQNLNHDAMYWYRQDPGQGLRLIYYSQIVNDFQKGDIAEGYSVSREKKESFPLTVTSAQKNPTAFYLCASTSLDRATLNTGELFFGEGSRLTVL.

The V call is TRBV2, the J call TRBJ2-2, with 7 bases lining up with TRBD1. Trimming cost V 3 bases and J 1 base; bases outside gene matches: 2. The V gene's germline CDR1 is SNHLY and CDR2 FYNNEI. CDR3 length: 15 amino acids. The CDR3 loop reads CASSETGQNTGELFF. The CDR3 DNA follows: TGTGCCAGCAGTGAGACAGGGCAGAACACCGGGGAGCTGTTTTTT.

The chain links TRBV7-8 to TRBJ2-5; 12 nucleotides line up with TRBD2. Losses at the gene ends were 0 bases for V and 1 base for J; bases not matched to a gene: 0. This CDR3 is built from 16 residues. Germline lookup yields CDR1 SGHVS and CDR2 FQNEAQ. The CDR3 loop reads CASSLATSGGQETQYF. The CDR3 DNA follows: TGTGCCAGCAGCTTAGCGACTAGCGGGGGCCAAGAGACCCAGTACTTC. The full variable domain, with the rest looked up from reference TRBV7-8 and TRBJ2-5, is GAGVSQSPRYKVAKRGQDVALRCDPISGHVSLFWYQQALGQGPEFLTYFQNEAQLDKSGLPSDRFFAERPEGSVSTLKIQRTQQEDSAVYLCASSLATSGGQETQYFGPGTRLLVL.

This rearrangement joins TRBV5-1 to TRBJ2-3; perhaps TRBD1 as D (5 bases). The CDR3 runs to 15 residues. Germline loops: CDR1 SGHRS, CDR2 YFSETQ. V lost 2 bases to trimming and J lost 5 bases, with 15 bases between them. The CDR3 region has the DNA TGCGCCAGCAGCTTCACCAGGGTGGGTAGAGATACGCAGTATTTT. It is translated as CASSFTRVGRDTQYF.

The CDR3 protein is CASSPPDRRNQPQHF. As DNA, the CDR3 is TGTGCCAGCTCACCACCAGACAGGAGGAATCAGCCCCAGCATTTT. The chain has TRBV18 and TRBJ1-5, with a tentative D call TRBD1 (6 bases). Trimming removed 0 bases at V and 4 bases at J, with 10 bases between. Germline CDR1 reads KGHSH; CDR2 reads LQKENI. The CDR3 has 15 amino acids.

A remark on this clone: Other DNA sequences within the sample encode an identical CDR3. J is TRBJ1-6 and V is TRBV15, with D unclear. Trimming pared 0 bases from V and 7 bases from J, leaving 7 bases between. The CDR3 length is 14 residues. Germline V gives CDR1 LNHNV, CDR2 YYDKDF (reference sequence). The CDR3 protein is CATSRDRENSPLHF. CDR3 nucleotide sequence: TGTGCCACCAGCAGAGATCGGGAGAATTCACCCCTCCACTTT.

The gene calls are TRBV4-1 and TRBJ1-1, with D tentatively TRBD1 (6 bases). With 1 base removed from V and 0 bases from J, the gap between germline ends came to 18 bases. CDR1 MGHRA and CDR2 YSYEKL come from the germline V gene. The CDR3 is 18 residues long. The CDR3 loop reads CASSQVTSRGGMNTEAFF. The CDR3 DNA follows: TGCGCCAGCAGCCAAGTCACTAGTAGGGGGGGAATGAACACTGAAGCTTTCTTT.

The chain recombines TRBV20-1 with TRBJ1-3; D is undetermined. This CDR3 has 11 residues. Between the trimmed V and J ends, which lost 7 bases and 9 bases, there was a span of 13 bases. Per germline, CDR1 DFQATT and CDR2 SNEGSKA (reference sequence). In DNA, the CDR3 is TGCAGTGTAGCGTCCCGGAGCACCATATATTTT. Residues: CSVASRSTIYF.

This clone was detected once. The chain couples TRBV19 to TRBJ2-1; D possibly corresponds to TRBD1 (5 bases). Germline values: CDR1 LNHDA, CDR2 SQIVND (reference sequence). Trimming removed 3 bases at V and 0 bases at J, with 12 bases between. This CDR3 is 16 amino acids long. CDR3 region: CASSMGRGSSYNEQFF. DNA of the CDR3: TGTGCCAGTAGTATGGGTAGGGGTAGCTCCTACAATGAGCAGTTCTTC.

The chain recombines TRBV19 with TRBJ2-3; TRBD2 is a possible D gene (6 bases). This CDR3 comprises 13 residues. Per germline, CDR1 LNHDA and CDR2 SQIVND (reference sequence). The CDR3 is CATVTSQTDTQYF. The CDR3 DNA follows: TGTGCGACAGTAACTAGCCAGACAGATACGCAGTATTTT.

V gene TRBV11-2 combines with J gene TRBJ1-6, with D tentatively TRBD1 (5 bases). Germline CDR1 reads SGHAT; CDR2 reads FQNNGV. The V gene lost 1 base and the J gene lost 10 bases, with 14 bases spanning the gap. The CDR3 consists of 15 residues. The chain's CDR3 is CASSLAEARGSPLHF. Here the CDR3 DNA reads TGTGCCAGCAGCTTAGCGGAGGCCCGGGGGTCACCCCTCCACTTT.

This chain uses TRBV30 with TRBJ1-2; a weak D match, TRBD1 (5 bases). The V end lost 0 bases, the J end lost 4 bases, and 9 bases lay between the germline ends. CDR1 GTSNPN and CDR2 SVGIG come from the germline V gene (reference sequence). This CDR3 is built from 13 residues. The CDR3 coding sequence is TGTGCCTGGAGTGTGGGGCACGGCTATGGCTACACCTTC. Translated: CAWSVGHGYGYTF.

J is TRBJ1-3 and V is TRBV14, with a weak D call TRBD1 (6 bases). The CDR3 sequence is 14 residues long. The germline V gene encodes CDR1 SGHDN and CDR2 FVKESK. V shed 4 bases and J shed 2 bases, with 9 bases lying between them. The CDR3, as DNA: TGTGCCAGCAGCCTACAGGGAGCTGGAAACACCATATATTTT. The encoded protein is CASSLQGAGNTIYF.

The DNA of the CDR3 is TGTGCCAGCAGCCAAGGGGACAGGGGGCGGAATGGCTACACCTTC. It specifies CASSQGDRGRNGYTF. V gene TRBV3-1 (or the pseudogene TRBV3-2) combines with J gene TRBJ1-2; 12 bases fit TRBD1. The CDR3 contains 15 residues. Trimming cost V 1 base and J 6 bases; bases outside gene matches: 3. CDR1 LGHDT and CDR2 YNNKEL come from the germline V gene (reference sequence).

This chain joins TRBV18 and TRBJ1-2; 8 bases line up with TRBD1. The V gene end was trimmed by 3 bases and the J gene end by 2 bases; junction bases not matched to a gene: 8. CDR3 size: 16 residues. From germline, CDR1 is KGHSH and CDR2 LQKENI. CDR3 sequence (DNA): TGTGCCAGCTCACCGGGGGGACAGGCCGGGAACTATGGCTACACCTTC. Its protein is CASSPGGQAGNYGYTF.

The J gene is TRBJ2-6, the V gene TRBV3-1 (or the pseudogene TRBV3-2); D is ambiguous. V lost 1 base to trimming and J lost 3 bases, with 4 bases between them. The germline V gene encodes CDR1 LGHDT and CDR2 YNNKEL (reference sequence). CDR3 length: 14 residues. CDR3 in amino acids: CASSQGGGANVLTF. As DNA, the CDR3 is TGTGCCAGCAGCCAAGGAGGTGGGGCCAACGTCCTGACTTTC.

V gene TRBV4-1 combines with J gene TRBJ1-1, with D unresolved. Germline V gene sequence: CDR1 MGHRA, CDR2 YSYEKL. The CDR3 is 12 residues long. The ends were cut back, 1 base at V and 8 bases at J, with 8 bases in the middle. Here the CDR3 DNA reads TGCGCCAGCAGCCAAGGGGGAGGGGAAGCTTTCTTT. Translating it yields CASSQGGGEAFF.

The V call is TRBV19, the J call TRBJ1-2, with D perhaps TRBD1 (6 bases). The CDR3 runs 13 residues. Trimming removed 5 bases from V and 7 bases from J, with 14 bases in between. Germline values: CDR1 LNHDA, CDR2 SQIVND (reference sequence). CDR3 in amino acids: CASSPRQVRGYTF. CDR3 nucleotides: TGTGCCAGTAGTCCTCGACAGGTGCGTGGCTACACCTTC.

The chain recombines TRBV6-5 with TRBJ2-2; D remains ambiguous. V was shortened by 6 bases and J by 0 bases, with 11 bases between the two germline ends. The CDR3 sequence is 15 residues long. From germline, CDR1 is MNHEY and CDR2 SVGAGI. CDR3 coding DNA: TGTGCCAGCAGCCCCAGGAACACGAACACCGGGGAGCTGTTTTTT. Amino acid sequence: CASSPRNTNTGELFF.

The chain recombines TRBV7-9 with TRBJ2-7, with TRBD1 as a possible D gene (7 bases). This CDR3 is 14 amino acids long. The germline V and J ends were trimmed by 1 base and 6 bases, with 13 bases remaining between them. CDR1 is SEHNR, CDR2 FQNEAQ, per germline (reference sequence). This chain's CDR3 is CASSLEGAGSEQYF. The CDR3 DNA follows: TGTGCCAGCAGCTTAGAGGGGGCGGGGAGCGAGCAGTACTTC.

This clone was seen once. This chain uses TRBV4-1 with TRBJ2-7; D gene unclear. CDR1 is MGHRA, CDR2 YSYEKL, per germline. Trimming removed 0 bases at V and 4 bases at J, with 7 bases between. The CDR3 extends over 13 amino acids. This chain's CDR3 is CASSQDLRYEQYF. As DNA, the CDR3 is TGCGCCAGCAGCCAAGACTTGAGGTACGAGCAGTACTTC.

This chain connects TRBV5-1 to TRBJ2-7; TRBD1 matches at 9 bases. Looked up from germline, CDR1 is SGHRS and CDR2 is YFSETQ. V trimming: 4 bases; J trimming: 6 bases; junction bases outside the gene matches: 11. The CDR3 consists of 15 residues. CDR3 region: CASSMVEGQGFEQYF. In nucleotides, the CDR3 is TGCGCCAGCAGCATGGTCGAGGGACAGGGTTTCGAGCAGTACTTC. Together with reference TRBV5-1 and TRBJ2-7, the CDR3 gives the full variable domain: KAGVTQTPRYLIKTRGQQVTLSCSPISGHRSVSWYQQTPGQGLQFLFEYFSETQRNKGNFPGRFSGRQFSNSRSEMNVSTLELGDSALYLCASSMVEGQGFEQYFGPGTRLTVT.

The chain links TRBV4-1 to TRBJ2-1, with unresolved D. Per the germline V gene, CDR1 is MGHRA and CDR2 is YSYEKL. With 1 base removed from V and 9 bases from J, the gap between germline ends came to 4 bases. The CDR3 spans 11 residues. This chain's CDR3 is CASSQVGEQFF. DNA of the CDR3: TGCGCCAGCAGCCAAGTCGGTGAGCAGTTCTTC.